The clone carrying this TCR beta chain was recorded only once. Its antigen is unidentified. Trimming removed 4 bases from V and 3 bases from J; junction bases left unmatched: 7. The CDR3 covers 16 residues. From germline, CDR1 is SGHNT and CDR2 YYREEE (reference sequence). The entry originates in a study of OX40 agonist ivuxolimab in advanced cancers. Across the study: All patients had ivuxolimab intravenously every 2 weeks at 0.01 to 10 mg/kg. Three patients, one with hepatocellular carcinoma and two with cutaneous melanoma, achieved partial responses.

Overall study findings and caveats: The study found that CD8+ T cells averaged more expanded clones than CD4+.

TCRdb keeps only in-frame clones here, not all; method: immunoSEQ multiplex PCR. The sample has approximately 51,000 clones, approximately 80% seen once. The origin of this receptor is an adult with an advanced solid tumor such as melanoma, head and neck, liver or kidney cancer. This specimen consisted of CD4+ or CD8+ T cells sorted from blood, obtained in a trial of the OX40 agonist ivuxolimab. The chain carries TRBV5-4 and TRBJ2-7; TRBD2 matches 13 bases. CDR3 bases: TGTGCCAGCAGCCCCGGGACTAGCGGGATGTACTACGAGCAGTACTTC. Protein: CASSPGTSGMYYEQYF.